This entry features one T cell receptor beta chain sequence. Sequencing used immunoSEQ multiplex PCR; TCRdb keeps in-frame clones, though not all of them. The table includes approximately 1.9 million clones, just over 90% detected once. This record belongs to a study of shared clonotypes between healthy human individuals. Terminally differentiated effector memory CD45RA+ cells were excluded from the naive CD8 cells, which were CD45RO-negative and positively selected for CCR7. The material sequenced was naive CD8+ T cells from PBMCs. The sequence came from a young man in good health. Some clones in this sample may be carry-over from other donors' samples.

The DNA of the CDR3 is TGTGCCGCAGGCCCTAGCTCCTACGAGCAGTACTTC. It encodes CAAGPSSYEQYF. This chain links TRBV7-9 with TRBJ2-7; no clear D gene. V shed 11 bases and J shed 0 bases, with 11 bases lying between them. The CDR3 sequence is 12 residues long. Germline-derived CDR1 and CDR2 are SEHNR and FQNEAQ (reference sequence). Together with reference TRBV7-9 and TRBJ2-7, the CDR3 gives the full variable domain: DTGVSQNPRHKITKRGQNVTFRCDPISEHNRLYWYRQTLGQGPEFLTYFQNEAQLEKSRLLSDRFSAERPKGSFSTLEIQRTEQGDSAMYLCAAGPSSYEQYFGPGTRLTVT.